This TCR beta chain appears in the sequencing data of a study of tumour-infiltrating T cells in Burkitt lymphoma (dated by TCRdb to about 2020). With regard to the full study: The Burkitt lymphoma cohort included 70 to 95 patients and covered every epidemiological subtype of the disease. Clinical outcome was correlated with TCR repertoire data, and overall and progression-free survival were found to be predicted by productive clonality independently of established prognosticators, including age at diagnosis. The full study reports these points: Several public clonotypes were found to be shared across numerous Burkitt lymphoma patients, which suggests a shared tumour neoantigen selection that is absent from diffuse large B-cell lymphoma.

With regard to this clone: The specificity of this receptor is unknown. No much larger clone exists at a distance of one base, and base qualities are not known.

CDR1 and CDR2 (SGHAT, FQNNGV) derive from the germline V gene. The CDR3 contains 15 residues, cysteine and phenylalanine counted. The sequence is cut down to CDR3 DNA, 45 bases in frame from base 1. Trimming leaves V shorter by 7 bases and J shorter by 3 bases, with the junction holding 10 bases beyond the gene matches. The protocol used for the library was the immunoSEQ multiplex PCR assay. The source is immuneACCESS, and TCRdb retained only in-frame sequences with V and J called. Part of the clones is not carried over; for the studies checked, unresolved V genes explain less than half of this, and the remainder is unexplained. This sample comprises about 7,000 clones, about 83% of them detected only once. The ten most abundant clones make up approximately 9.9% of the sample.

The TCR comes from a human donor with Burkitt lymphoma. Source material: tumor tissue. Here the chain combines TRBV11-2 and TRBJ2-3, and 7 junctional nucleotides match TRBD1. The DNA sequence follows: TGTGCCAGCATAAGTACCCAGGGGGTTACAGATACGCAGTATTTT. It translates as CASISTQGVTDTQYF. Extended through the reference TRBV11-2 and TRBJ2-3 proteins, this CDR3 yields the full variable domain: EAGVAQSPRYKIIEKRQSVAFWCNPISGHATLYWYQQILGQGPKLLIQFQNNGVVDDSQLPKDRFSAERLKGVDSTLKIQPAKLEDSAVYLCASISTQGVTDTQYFGPGTRLTVL.